This T cell receptor beta chain was identified during a study of breast tumors, draining lymph nodes, adjacent tissues. Details on this clonotype: The antigen remains undetermined.

In TCRdb, the multiplex PCR reads were re-called with MiXCR into one record per CDR3 protein. The profile shows some 130,000 distinct CDR3 sequences, just under 20% of them singletons. Axillary draining lymph nodes of breast cancer patients supplied the node samples. Findings and caveats of the study: That most tumor T cells come from lymph nodes remained unproven.

Germline CDR1 SGHNT, CDR2 YYREEE (reference sequence). Trimming took 5 bases from V and 6 from J, leaving 10 bases between them. This CDR3 has 12 residues. The material sequenced was axillary lymph node tissue. The clonotype was recovered from a female donor with breast cancer. Some clones in this sample may be carry-over from other donors' samples. J is TRBJ2-3 and V is TRBV5-4, with a weak D call TRBD1 (5 bases). CDR3: CASSHPGDTQYF. DNA of the CDR3: TGTGCCAGCAGTCACCCAGGGGATACGCAGTATTTT.